This T cell receptor (beta chain) was captured by sequencing in a study of cytomegalovirus exposure and HLA in healthy donors. General study results and limits: As a later analysis showed, several of the most significant clusters appeared to be linked to common viral pathogens.

As to this clone: Its antigen remains unidentified.

V gave up 4 bases and J gave up 6 bases; unmatched junction bases: 3. Germline V gives CDR1 KGHSH, CDR2 LQKENI. The CDR3 is 14 residues long. PCR primers comprised 60 Vbeta and 13 Jbeta primers. Some clones are missing from TCRdb's copy, which holds only in-frame ones; the method was immunoSEQ multiplex PCR. The data hold about 160,000 clones, with around 83% observed a single time. Sequenced material: PBMCs. The clonotype was recovered from a man aged 45 to 65 in good health and CMV-seropositive. The J gene is TRBJ1-5, the V gene TRBV18; 10 nucleotides match TRBD1. In DNA form, the CDR3 reads TGTGCCAGCTCACTGACAGGGGGCGGTCAGCCCCAGCATTTT. This gives the protein CASSLTGGGQPQHF.